This T cell receptor (beta chain) was captured by sequencing in a study of response to subunit inactivated influenza vaccine. The CDR3 is made up of 18 amino acids. Germline trimming cut 5 bases from V and 4 bases from J; bases unmatched to any gene: 16. Germline V gene sequence: CDR1 SGHAT, CDR2 FQDESV (reference sequence). One entry per CDR3 protein results from TCRdb running MiXCR on the RT-PCR reads. Of more than 400,000 distinct CDR3 sequences in the sample, around 7.9% were seen once. The chain has TRBV11-1 and TRBJ1-4; 7 bases are shared with TRBD1. The TCR comes from a man aged 50-75 years who received an inactivated influenza vaccine. Here the sequenced sample was PBMCs from blood, taken roughly 24 months after vaccination. The DNA for the CDR3 is TGTGCCAGCAGCCTAACTCGAATCCCGGGACAGAATAATGAAAAACTGTTTTTT. It codes for CASSLTRIPGQNNEKLFF.